The source of this TCR beta chain is a study of T cell repertoires in cytomegalovirus infection. Study at large: Well-studied HLA-B-restricted epitopes and recently identified HLA-C-restricted epitopes of CMV were both used in the study. Study-wide findings and caveats: Clonotypes of TCR beta that were HLA-C-restricted and CMV-specific dominated the ex vivo response. Cumulative public TCR beta family frequency identified CMV carriers with the relevant HLA.

In the case of this clonotype: Its specificity is not known.

MiXCR was run by TCRdb on the reads, yielding one entry per CDR3 protein. The sample has around 81,000 distinct CDR3 sequences, around 37% seen once. The input for sequencing was CD8+ T cells from cultured PBMCs, taken from culture after CMV antigen stimulation. This clonotype was obtained from a human donor in good health (CMV status not recorded). Some clones in this sample may be carry-over from other donors' samples.

The CDR3 region is CASSYPEPPADTGELFF. DNA for the CDR3: TGTGCCAGCAGTTACCCGGAACCCCCGGCGGACACCGGGGAGCTGTTTTTT. The rearrangement joins TRBV6-6 to TRBJ2-2, with D unclear. This CDR3 is built from 17 residues. Germline V CDR1 and CDR2: MNHNY, SVGAGI (reference sequence). V was pared by 2 bases and J by 3 bases, with 16 bases between.